This entry is about one T cell receptor beta chain. The V gene lost 1 base and the J gene lost 4 bases, with 8 bases spanning the gap. Germline V CDR1 and CDR2: SGHTA, FQGNSA. This CDR3 spans 13 amino acids. TCRdb re-analysed the RT-PCR reads in MiXCR, keeping a single row per CDR3 protein. The sample has about 700,000 distinct CDR3 sequences, 14% seen once. This TCR came from a female donor in good health, serving as a healthy control. The gene calls are TRBV7-2 and TRBJ2-7; tentative D call: TRBD1 (5 bases). Sample: memory CD4+ T cells from blood. This chain's CDR3 is CASSLVDRYEQYF. The CDR3 nucleotides read TGTGCCAGCAGCTTAGTAGACAGATACGAGCAGTACTTC.